The present entry profiles one T cell receptor beta chain with its context. Positively selected for CCR7, the CD45RO-negative cells used as naive CD8 cells excluded terminally differentiated effector memory CD45RA+ cells. From germline, CDR1 is SEHNR and CDR2 FQNEAQ (reference sequence). This CDR3 has 15 residues. With 3 bases removed from V and 6 bases from J, the gap between germline ends came to 16 bases. The sample comes from a study of shared clonotypes between healthy human individuals. Assay used: immunoSEQ multiplex PCR; TCRdb lists only in-frame clones, some missing. The sample includes some 2,000,000 clones, about 95% seen only once; the top ten take around 1.1%.

This receptor was identified in a man between 18 and 29 years old in good health. The chain employs TRBV7-9 and TRBJ2-3, with D possibly TRBD2 on 5 matching bases. Sequencing input: naive CD8+ T cells sorted from blood. The CDR3 here is CASSFPDYLGDTQYF. The DNA of the CDR3 is TGTGCCAGCAGCTTCCCTGACTATCTGGGGGATACGCAGTATTTT.